The rows below give T cell receptor beta chains drawn from one sample of a study of blood T cell repertoires in COVID-19. This table comes from immunoSEQ multiplex PCR, and its TCRdb copy is limited to in-frame clones, with some not included. Of approximately 200,000 clones listed, 70% to 90% are singletons. The sequencing input was peripheral blood. These receptors were collected from a man between 60 and 70 years old with acute or convalescent COVID-19. Each CDR3 is given with its conserved first and last residue. A D gene is named only where the DNA matches it firmly. Size tells how often a clone was seen (once, few, many) or the class of an expanded clone, and some rows leave it out.

V,D,J,size,DNA,CDR3
TRBV9,TRBD2,TRBJ2-2,-,TGTGCCAGCAGCGGCTACGCGGGGCTAGCGGGAGACACCGGGGAGCTGTTTTTT,CASSGYAGLAGDTGELFF
TRBV15,TRBD2,TRBJ2-1,-,TGTGCCACCAGCACGGGAGGGGATCCCCCACCCAATGAGCAGTTCTTC,CATSTGGDPPPNEQFF
TRBV5-1,TRBD1,TRBJ1-2,-,TGCGCCAGCAGCTTGGTGGGACAGGGCTCGAAGGGCTACACCTTC,CASSLVGQGSKGYTF
TRBV7-9,TRBD2,TRBJ2-7,few,TGTGCCAGCAGCTTTTCCAGCGGGAGTTTCGAGCAGTACTTC,CASSFSSGSFEQYF
TRBV30,-,TRBJ2-7,-,TGTGCCTGGAGCGAAAGACAGGTTCTCTCCTACGAGCAGTACTTC,CAWSERQVLSYEQYF
TRBV29-1,-,TRBJ1-1,-,TGCAGCGTCTCACAGTTGAACACTGAAGCTTTCTTT,CSVSQLNTEAFF
TRBV10-3,-,TRBJ1-3,-,TGTGCCATCAGTCATCAACGCGGCTCTGGAAACACCATATATTTT,CAISHQRGSGNTIYF
TRBV7-9,-,TRBJ1-1,-,TGTGCCAGCAGCCCTAGGGGAACGGGCACTGAAGCTTTCTTT,CASSPRGTGTEAFF
TRBV28,-,TRBJ1-6,-,TGTGCCAGCAGTTACAACGGGGGACCCCTCCACTTT,CASSYNGGPLHF
TRBV25-1,-,TRBJ1-4,-,TGTGCCAGCAGTGAAGCGTCAGCGAGGGAAAAACTGTTTTTT,CASSEASAREKLFF
TRBV30,-,TRBJ2-2,-,TGTGCCTGGATCGGAGCGGGTCGTGTAGCCGGGGAGCTGTTTTTT,CAWIGAGRVAGELFF
TRBV28,TRBD1,TRBJ1-2,-,TGTGCCAGCGGCCTTCCGGGACAGGGGGCGAGTGGCTACACCTTC,CASGLPGQGASGYTF
TRBV12-2,-,TRBJ2-1,-,TGTGCAAGCCGCTTAGGGGGGCTAGCGGCTTACAATGAGCAGTTCTTC,CASRLGGLAAYNEQFF
TRBV10-3,TRBD1,TRBJ1-6,-,TGTGCCATCAGGGGAACAGGGGACGGATCACCCCTCCACTTT,CAIRGTGDGSPLHF
TRBV4-1,-,TRBJ1-5,-,TGCGCCAGCAGCCAAGATCCGCAGGGTAGCCGGCCCCAGCATTTT,CASSQDPQGSRPQHF
TRBV7-2,-,TRBJ2-5,-,TGTGCCAGCAGCTTACCCCGTGCCGGGGAAGAGACCCAGTACTTC,CASSLPRAGEETQYF
TRBV28,-,TRBJ2-2,few,TGTGCCAGCGGTTCTAGTTACACCGGGGAGCTGTTTTTT,CASGSSYTGELFF
TRBV5-8,-,TRBJ2-7,-,TGTGCCAGCAGCCCCAAGGGAGCGGGTCGATACGAGCAGTACTTC,CASSPKGAGRYEQYF
TRBV10-3,TRBD1,TRBJ1-2,-,TGTGCCATCAGTGAGTCGAGGGACAGCAATGGCTACACCTTC,CAISESRDSNGYTF
TRBV29-1,-,TRBJ1-2,-,TGCAGCGTTCCACAAGGGGGGGAGGTCTATGGCTACACCTTC,CSVPQGGEVYGYTF
TRBV27,TRBD2,TRBJ2-1,-,TGTGCCAGCAGTCCGCCAGCGGGAGGGCCGCTGTATGAGCAGTTCTTC,CASSPPAGGPLYEQFF
TRBV6-5,TRBD1,TRBJ2-7,-,TGTGCCAGCAGTTACCGGGGGACAGGGATATACGAGCAGTACTTC,CASSYRGTGIYEQYF
TRBV7-9,TRBD2,TRBJ2-3,-,TGTGCCAGCAGCCCCTACACTCTAGCGGATTTGACAGATACGCAGTATTTT,CASSPYTLADLTDTQYF
TRBV27,TRBD1,TRBJ1-4,-,TGTGCCAGCAGTTACCGGGGACAGACTGAAAAACTGTTTTTT,CASSYRGQTEKLFF
TRBV27,TRBD1,TRBJ1-2,once,TGTGCCAGCAGTTTAAGCCCGAAACAGGGGGTTAACTATGGCTACACCTTC,CASSLSPKQGVNYGYTF
TRBV27,-,TRBJ2-3,once,TGTGCCAGCAGTTTATTCACCGTACCCACTAGCACAGATACGCAGTATTTT,CASSLFTVPTSTDTQYF
TRBV25-1,-,TRBJ2-7,-,TGTGCCAGCAGTGAAGCTTCGTACAGGAGCTCCTACGAGCAGTACTTC,CASSEASYRSSYEQYF
TRBV7-3,-,TRBJ2-5,-,TGTGCCAGCTCTCCGGGGAGCTCCCAAGAGACCCAGTACTTC,CASSPGSSQETQYF
TRBV23-1,-,TRBJ2-4,-,TGCGCCAGCAGTCAGAAACAGGGCACGGCCAAAAACATTCAGTACTTC,CASSQKQGTAKNIQYF
TRBV24-1,TRBD2,TRBJ2-2,-,TGTGCCACCAGTGACAGCGGGACGGGGTGGGCCGGGGAGCTGTTTTTT,CATSDSGTGWAGELFF
TRBV5-4,-,TRBJ1-2,-,TGTGCCAGCAGCTTGAGTACGGGAAAGGCCGACCACACCTTC,CASSLSTGKADHTF
TRBV2,TRBD1,TRBJ1-5,-,TGTGCCAGCACCAGGGGGCGCGGTCAGCCCCAGCATTTT,CASTRGRGQPQHF
TRBV7-2,-,TRBJ2-6,-,TGTGCCAGCAGCTTAGTAGTTGGAGGGTCCGCTGGGGCCAACGTCCTGACTTTC,CASSLVVGGSAGANVLTF
TRBV6-5,TRBD1,TRBJ2-1,few,TGTGCCAGCAGTTACTCGCAGGGACAGGGTGGCAATGAGCAGTTCTTC,CASSYSQGQGGNEQFF
TRBV5-1,-,TRBJ2-3,-,TGCGCCAGCAGCACCAACAGCGGTTTTCCCACAGATACGCAGTATTTT,CASSTNSGFPTDTQYF
TRBV30,-,TRBJ1-1,-,TGTGCCTGGATTCACCCAGCCGGGTTCACTGAAGCTTTCTTT,CAWIHPAGFTEAFF
TRBV16,TRBD2,TRBJ2-3,few,TGTGCCAGCAGCCAATCGAACGGGAGGAACACAGATACGCAGTATTTT,CASSQSNGRNTDTQYF
TRBV5-1,-,TRBJ2-3,-,TGCGCCAGCAGCTTGGCCGGGGGATACACAGATACGCAGTATTTT,CASSLAGGYTDTQYF
TRBV3-1/TRBV3-2,-,TRBJ2-7,-,TGTGCCAGCAGCCTCGGCTCCTACGAGCAGTACTTC,CASSLGSYEQYF
TRBV7-7,-,TRBJ2-3,-,TGTGCTAGCAGCTCGGGAGTAGCTGAAGATACGCAGTATTTT,CASSSGVAEDTQYF
TRBV3-1/TRBV3-2,-,TRBJ1-1,-,TGTGCCAGCAGCCACCAGATAAACACTGAAGCTTTCTTT,CASSHQINTEAFF
TRBV11-3,TRBD1,TRBJ2-7,-,TGTGCCAGCAGCCGGACAGGGGACGAGCAGTACTTC,CASSRTGDEQYF
TRBV7-8,TRBD1,TRBJ1-6,-,TGTGCCAGCAGCTTAGACAGGGGGGGATATAATTCACCCCTCCACTTT,CASSLDRGGYNSPLHF
TRBV7-9,-,TRBJ1-4,-,TGTGCCAGCAGCTTAACACCGGGACTTCTCGAAAAACTGTTTTTT,CASSLTPGLLEKLFF
TRBV5-1,TRBD2,TRBJ2-5,-,TGCGCCAGCACCACCCCCAGCGGGAAAGAGACCCAGTACTTC,CASTTPSGKETQYF